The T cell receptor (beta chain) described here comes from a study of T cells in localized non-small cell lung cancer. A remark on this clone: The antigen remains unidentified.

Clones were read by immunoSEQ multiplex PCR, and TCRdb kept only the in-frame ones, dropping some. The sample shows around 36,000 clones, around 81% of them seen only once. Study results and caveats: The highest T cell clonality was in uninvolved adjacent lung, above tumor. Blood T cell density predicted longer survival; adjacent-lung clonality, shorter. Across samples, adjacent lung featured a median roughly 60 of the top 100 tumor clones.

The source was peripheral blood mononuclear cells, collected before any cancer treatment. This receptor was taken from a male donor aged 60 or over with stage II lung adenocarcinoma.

The CDR3 DNA sequence: TGTGCCGGTGGGGGGACAGGGACATTTCAGCCCCAGCATTTT. Protein sequence: CAGGGTGTFQPQHF. The V gene is TRBV19, the J gene TRBJ1-5; the match to TRBD1 covers 9 bases. The junction had 11 bases not matched to a gene; V was cut back by 11 bases and J by 6 bases. The CDR3 contains 14 residues. In germline, CDR1 is LNHDA, CDR2 SQIVND (reference sequence).